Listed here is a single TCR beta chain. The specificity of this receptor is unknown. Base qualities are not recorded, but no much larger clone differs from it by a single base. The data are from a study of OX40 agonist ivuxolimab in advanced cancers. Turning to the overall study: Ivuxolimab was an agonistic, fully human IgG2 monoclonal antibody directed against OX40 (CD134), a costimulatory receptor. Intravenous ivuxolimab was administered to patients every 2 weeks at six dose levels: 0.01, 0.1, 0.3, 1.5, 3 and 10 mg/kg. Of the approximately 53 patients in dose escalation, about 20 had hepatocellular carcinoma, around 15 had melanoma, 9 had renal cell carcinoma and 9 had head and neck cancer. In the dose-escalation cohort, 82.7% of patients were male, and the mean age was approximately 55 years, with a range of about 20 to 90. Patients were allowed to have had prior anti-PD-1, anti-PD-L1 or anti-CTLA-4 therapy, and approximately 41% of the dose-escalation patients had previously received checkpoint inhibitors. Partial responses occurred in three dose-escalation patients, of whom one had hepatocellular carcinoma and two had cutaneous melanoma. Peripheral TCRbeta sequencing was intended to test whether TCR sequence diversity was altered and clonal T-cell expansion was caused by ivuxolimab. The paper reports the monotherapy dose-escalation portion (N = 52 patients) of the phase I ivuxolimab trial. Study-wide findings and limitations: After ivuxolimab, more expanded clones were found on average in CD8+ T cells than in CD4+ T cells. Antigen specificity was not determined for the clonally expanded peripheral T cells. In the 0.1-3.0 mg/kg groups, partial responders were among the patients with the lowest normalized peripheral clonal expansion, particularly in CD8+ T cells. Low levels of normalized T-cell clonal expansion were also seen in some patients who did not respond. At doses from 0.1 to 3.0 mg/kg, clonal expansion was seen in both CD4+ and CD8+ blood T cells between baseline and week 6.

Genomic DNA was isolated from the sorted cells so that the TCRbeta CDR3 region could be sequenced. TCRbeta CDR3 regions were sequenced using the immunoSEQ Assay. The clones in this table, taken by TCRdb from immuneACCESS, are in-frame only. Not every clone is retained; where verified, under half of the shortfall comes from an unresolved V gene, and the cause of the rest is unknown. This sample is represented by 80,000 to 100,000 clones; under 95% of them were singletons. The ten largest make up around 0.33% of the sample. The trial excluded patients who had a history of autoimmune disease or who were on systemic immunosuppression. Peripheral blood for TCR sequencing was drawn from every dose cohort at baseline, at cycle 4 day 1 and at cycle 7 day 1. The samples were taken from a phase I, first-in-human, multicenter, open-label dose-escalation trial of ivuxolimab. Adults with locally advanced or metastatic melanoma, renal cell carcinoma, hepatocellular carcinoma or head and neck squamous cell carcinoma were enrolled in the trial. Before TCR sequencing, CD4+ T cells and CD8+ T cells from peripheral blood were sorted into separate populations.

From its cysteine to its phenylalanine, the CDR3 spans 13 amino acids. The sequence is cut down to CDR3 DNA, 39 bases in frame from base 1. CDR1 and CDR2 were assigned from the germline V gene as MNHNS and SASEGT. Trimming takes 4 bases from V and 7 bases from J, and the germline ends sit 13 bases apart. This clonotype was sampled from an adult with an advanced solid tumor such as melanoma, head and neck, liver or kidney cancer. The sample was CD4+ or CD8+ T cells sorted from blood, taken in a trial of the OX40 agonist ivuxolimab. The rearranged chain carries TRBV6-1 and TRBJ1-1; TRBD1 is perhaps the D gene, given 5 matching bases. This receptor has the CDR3 CASSVTGTVEAFF. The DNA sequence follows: TGTGCCAGCAGTGTTACGGGGACCGTTGAAGCTTTCTTT.